Below, 5 T cell receptor beta chains from the same sample are listed, as sequenced in a study of OX40 agonist ivuxolimab in advanced cancers. Sequencing was performed with immunoSEQ multiplex PCR; in TCRdb, only in-frame clones are kept and a portion is missing. The data contain 65,000 to 75,000 clones, over 75% of them singletons. The sequencing used CD4+ or CD8+ T cells sorted from blood, collected in a trial of the OX40 agonist ivuxolimab. Receptor source: an adult with an advanced solid tumor such as melanoma, head and neck, liver or kidney cancer.

This chain uses TRBV10-3 with TRBJ2-7; perhaps TRBD1 as D (6 bases). Trimming left V 5 bases short and J 2 bases short, with 22 bases between. The CDR3 is 17 residues long. CDR1 and CDR2 from the germline V gene are ENHRY and SYGVKD. The CDR3 reads CAISNLGTLDPPYEQYF. As DNA, the CDR3 is TGTGCCATCAGTAACCTCGGGACACTTGATCCCCCCTACGAGCAGTACTTC.

CDR3 in DNA: TGTGCCAGCAGTTACCGTGGGCTAGCGAAGGAGACCCAGTACTTC. Protein product: CASSYRGLAKETQYF. V gene TRBV6-6 combines with J gene TRBJ2-5; possibly TRBD2 for D (6 bases). CDR1 and CDR2 from the germline V gene are MNHNY and SVGAGI (reference sequence). The V gene lost 2 bases and the J gene lost 5 bases, with 15 bases spanning the gap. The CDR3 is 15 residues long.

CDR3 region: CASRGTVAYEQYF. CDR3 nucleotide sequence: TGTGCCAGCAGGGGGACAGTGGCCTACGAGCAGTACTTC. V gene TRBV28 combines with J gene TRBJ2-7; 7 bases agree with TRBD1. With V trimmed by 6 bases and J by 2 bases, 4 bases remained unmatched. Germline loops: CDR1 MDHEN, CDR2 SYDVKM. CDR3 length: 13 residues.

The chain combines TRBV9 with TRBJ2-2; D is uncertain. V lost 3 bases, J lost 8 bases, and 14 bases lay in between. Germline loops: CDR1 SGDLS, CDR2 YYNGEE. This CDR3 is 14 amino acids long. DNA of the CDR3: TGTGCCAGCAGCGACTCACCAATAGGGGGGGAGCTGTTTTTT. This gives the protein CASSDSPIGGELFF.

The chain employs TRBV18 and TRBJ1-4; D gene ambiguous. Between the trimmed V and J ends, which lost 10 bases and 0 bases, there was a span of 12 bases. Germline assignment: CDR1 KGHSH and CDR2 LQKENI. The CDR3 extends over 14 amino acids. The CDR3 sequence is CATREGTTNEKLFF. CDR3 coding DNA: TGTGCCACCCGGGAAGGAACAACTAATGAAAAACTGTTTTTT. The full variable domain, in which reference TRBV18 and TRBJ1-4 provide the parts outside the CDR3, is NAGVMQNPRHLVRRRGQEARLRCSPMKGHSHVYWYRQLPEEGLKFMVYLQKENIIDESGMPKERFSAEFPKEGPSILRIQQVVRGDSAAYFCATREGTTNEKLFFGSGTQLSVL.